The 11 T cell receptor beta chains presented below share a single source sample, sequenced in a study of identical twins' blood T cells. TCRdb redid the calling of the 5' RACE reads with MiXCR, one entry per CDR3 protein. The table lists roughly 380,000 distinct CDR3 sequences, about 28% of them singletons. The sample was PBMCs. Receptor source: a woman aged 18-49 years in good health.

CDR3 DNA sequence: TGTGCCAGCAGTTTACGACGGGACCAAACCTACGAGCAGTACTTC. Translation: CASSLRRDQTYEQYF. The chain uses TRBV27 and TRBJ2-7; the D call may be TRBD1 or TRBD2 (5 bases each). V lost 2 bases to trimming and J lost 2 bases, with 13 bases between them. There are 15 residues in the CDR3. The germline gives CDR1 MNHEY, CDR2 SMNVEV (reference sequence).

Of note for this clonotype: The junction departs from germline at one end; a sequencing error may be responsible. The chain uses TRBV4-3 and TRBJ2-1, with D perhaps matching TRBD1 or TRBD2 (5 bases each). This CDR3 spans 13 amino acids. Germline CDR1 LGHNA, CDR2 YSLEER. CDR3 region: CVSSPIGANEQFF. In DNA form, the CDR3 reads TGCGTCAGCAGCCCCATCGGGGCCAATGAGCAGTTCTTC.

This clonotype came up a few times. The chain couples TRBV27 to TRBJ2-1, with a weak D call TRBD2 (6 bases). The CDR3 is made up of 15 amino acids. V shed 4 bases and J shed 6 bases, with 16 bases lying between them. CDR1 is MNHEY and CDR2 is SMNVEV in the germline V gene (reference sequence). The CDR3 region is CASSSPNRDFNEQFF. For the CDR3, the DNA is TGTGCCAGCAGTTCCCCAAACCGGGACTTCAATGAGCAGTTCTTC.

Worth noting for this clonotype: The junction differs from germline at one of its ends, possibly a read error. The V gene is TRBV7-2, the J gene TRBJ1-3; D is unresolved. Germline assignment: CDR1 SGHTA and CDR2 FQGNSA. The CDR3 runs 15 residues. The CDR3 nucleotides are TGTGCCAGCAGCGAGAACAGAGTCTCTGGAAACACCGTATATTTT. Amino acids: CASSENRVSGNTVYF.

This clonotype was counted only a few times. This chain's CDR3 is CASSRLDMPFADLFF. CDR3 DNA sequence: TGTGCCAGCAGCCGCCTAGATATGCCCTTTGCCGACCTGTTTTTT. The gene calls are TRBV14 and TRBJ1-4; no reliable D call. CDR1 is SGHDN, CDR2 FVKESK, per germline. V was pared by 4 bases and J by 14 bases, with 23 bases between. CDR3 length: 15 residues.

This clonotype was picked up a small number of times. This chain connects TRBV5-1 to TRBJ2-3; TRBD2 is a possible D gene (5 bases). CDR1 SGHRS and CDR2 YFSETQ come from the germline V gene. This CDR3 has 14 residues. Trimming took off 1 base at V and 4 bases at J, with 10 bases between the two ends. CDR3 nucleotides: TGCGCCAGCAGCTTGCCAACTAGTGCAGATACGCAGTATTTT. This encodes CASSLPTSADTQYF.

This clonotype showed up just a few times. The CDR3 sequence is CASSWVTGLGTEAFF. CDR3 sequence (DNA): TGTGCCAGCAGCTGGGTTACAGGGTTGGGCACTGAAGCTTTCTTT. This chain joins TRBV7-2 and TRBJ1-1, with D possibly being TRBD1 (6 bases). CDR1 and CDR2 (germline): SGHTA, FQGNSA. The CDR3 is 15 amino acids. The V and J ends lost 4 bases and 4 bases respectively, with 16 bases between them.

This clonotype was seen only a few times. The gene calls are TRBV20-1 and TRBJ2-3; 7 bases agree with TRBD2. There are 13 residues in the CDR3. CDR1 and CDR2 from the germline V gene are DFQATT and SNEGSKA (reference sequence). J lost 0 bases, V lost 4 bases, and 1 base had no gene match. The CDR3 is CSAKRESTDTQYF. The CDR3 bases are TGCAGTGCTAAGCGGGAAAGCACAGATACGCAGTATTTT.

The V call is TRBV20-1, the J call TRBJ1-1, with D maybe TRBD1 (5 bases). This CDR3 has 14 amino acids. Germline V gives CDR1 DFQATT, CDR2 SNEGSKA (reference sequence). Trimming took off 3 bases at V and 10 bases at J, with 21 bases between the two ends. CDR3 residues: CSASKGGGSEGAFF. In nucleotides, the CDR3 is TGCAGTGCTAGCAAAGGTGGGGGATCAGAGGGAGCTTTCTTT.

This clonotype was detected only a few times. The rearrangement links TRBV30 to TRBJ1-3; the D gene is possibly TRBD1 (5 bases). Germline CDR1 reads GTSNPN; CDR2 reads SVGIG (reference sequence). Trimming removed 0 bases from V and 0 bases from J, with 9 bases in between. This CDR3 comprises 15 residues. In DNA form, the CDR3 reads TGTGCCTGGAGTGTGAACAGGTTCTCTGGAAACACCATATATTTT. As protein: CAWSVNRFSGNTIYF.

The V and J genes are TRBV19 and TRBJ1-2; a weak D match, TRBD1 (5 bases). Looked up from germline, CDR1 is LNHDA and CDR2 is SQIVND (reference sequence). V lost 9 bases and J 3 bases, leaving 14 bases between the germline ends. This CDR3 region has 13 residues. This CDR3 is CASLWGGDYGYTF. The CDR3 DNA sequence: TGTGCCAGCCTGTGGGGGGGGGACTATGGCTACACCTTC.